This T cell receptor beta chain stems from a study of blood T cell repertoires in COVID-19. Across the study: Collection of acute and convalescent COVID-19 samples took place in the United States, Italy and Spain. The cDNA or gDNA used as material had been derived from T cells, B-cell-depleted T cells, or PBMCs.

Seattle cases were enrolled at active infection and followed longitudinally. Per the study methods: Amplifying reference gene primers gave estimates of nucleated cell counts. The repertoire was sequenced with immunoSEQ multiplex PCR; TCRdb's copy has only in-frame clones and lacks some. V and J calls and clone size are those listed in that table; D and trimming were worked out from the DNA. This sample has 150,000 to 200,000 clones, with roughly 90% found just once. The CDR3 is 15 amino acids. V was cut by 7 bases and J by 7 bases, with 17 bases left in between. Germline lookup yields CDR1 LNHDA and CDR2 SQIVND (reference sequence).

The source of this sequence is a man between 25 and 39 years old with COVID-19, enrolled during active disease. Sample: peripheral blood. The chain joins TRBV19 to TRBJ1-6, with a tentative D call TRBD1 (5 bases). CDR3 sequence reads: CASKSGGSANSPLHF. The DNA of the CDR3 is TGTGCCAGTAAGTCGGGGGGAAGCGCGAATTCACCCCTCCACTTT.